This entry is about one TCR beta chain. While infection was still active, Seattle patients were enrolled and then followed longitudinally. The CDR3 is 13 amino acids. The V and J ends lost 2 bases and 3 bases respectively, with 7 bases between them. In germline, CDR1 is MDHEN, CDR2 SYDVKM. This specimen belongs to a study of blood T cell repertoires in COVID-19. Looking at the study overall: Spain, Italy and the United States supplied samples that represented acute and convalescent COVID-19.

Measured with immunoSEQ multiplex PCR; TCRdb has only the in-frame clones, and not every one. The repertoire consists of 250,000 to 400,000 clones, with roughly 90% occurring once and the leading ten covering 2.9%. The chain carries TRBV28 and TRBJ1-1; the D gene is possibly TRBD1 (5 bases). This TCR came from a woman aged 30 to 39 with COVID-19, enrolled during active disease. Sample: peripheral blood. In DNA form, the CDR3 reads TGTGCCAGCAGTTTAGGGGCCTACACTGAAGCTTTCTTT. It translates to CASSLGAYTEAFF.